The clone carrying this TCR beta chain was recorded at least ten times. The sample comes from a study of T-cell reconstitution after alpha-beta-depleted transplantation in children. J was trimmed by 1 base and V by 1 base; bases with no gene match: 6. The germline CDR1 and CDR2 sequences are SGHAT and FQNNGV. This CDR3 is 17 amino acids long. Using unique molecular identifiers, the investigators prepared the TCRbeta library. A single record per CDR3 protein comes from TCRdb applying MiXCR to the PCR reads. The data hold some 290,000 distinct CDR3 sequences, with more than 9% observed a single time. The chain uses TRBV11-2 and TRBJ2-3; 9 bases are a match to TRBD2. The TCR originated in a human donor who donated a stem cell graft to a child with SCID. The sample here was PBMCs from the stem cell graft donor, taken from the stem cell graft. This CDR3 reads CASSLVHWTSGTDTQYF. CDR3 bases: TGTGCCAGCAGCTTAGTACACTGGACTAGCGGCACAGATACGCAGTATTTT.